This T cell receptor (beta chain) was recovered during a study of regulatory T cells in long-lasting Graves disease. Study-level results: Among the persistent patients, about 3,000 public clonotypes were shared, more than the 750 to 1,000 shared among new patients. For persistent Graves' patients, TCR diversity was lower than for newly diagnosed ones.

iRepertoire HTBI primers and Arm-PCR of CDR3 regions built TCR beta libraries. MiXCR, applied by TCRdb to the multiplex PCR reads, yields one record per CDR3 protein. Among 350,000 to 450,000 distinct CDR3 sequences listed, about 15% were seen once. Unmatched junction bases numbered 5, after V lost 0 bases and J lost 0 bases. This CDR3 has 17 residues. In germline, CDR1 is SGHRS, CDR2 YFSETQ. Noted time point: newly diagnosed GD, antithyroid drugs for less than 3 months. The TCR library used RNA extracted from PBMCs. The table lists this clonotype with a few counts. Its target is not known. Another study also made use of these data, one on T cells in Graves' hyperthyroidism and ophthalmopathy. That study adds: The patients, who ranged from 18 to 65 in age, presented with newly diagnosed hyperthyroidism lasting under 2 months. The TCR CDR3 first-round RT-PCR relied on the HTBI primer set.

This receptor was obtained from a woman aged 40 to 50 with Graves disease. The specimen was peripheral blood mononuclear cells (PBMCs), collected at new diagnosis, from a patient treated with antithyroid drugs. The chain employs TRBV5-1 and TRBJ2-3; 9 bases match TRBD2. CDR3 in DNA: TGCGCCAGCAGCTTGGGTCCAGCGGGAGGAAGCACAGATACGCAGTATTTT. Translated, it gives CASSLGPAGGSTDTQYF.